What follows are 19 T cell receptor beta chains derived from one specimen sequenced in a study of blood T cells in healthy people across ages (dated by TCRdb to between 2015 and 2017). Library construction relied on 5' RACE. Data came from an Illumina HiSeq 2500. A second PCR of about 7 to 12 cycles was run with a J-beta primer mix and a sample-barcoded 5' primer. TCRdb reworked the public reads: Q25 trimming with fastp, MiXCR clone assembly, productive beta chains retained. CDR3 protein duplicates are merged, each entry listing the most common genes and DNA. Counted in this sample were about 1.6 million distinct CDR3 sequences; 30% to 40% of them appeared once. In total, the top ten clones hold about 10% of the sample. Input material: blood. Source of these receptors: a woman under 40 in good health.

V and J are TRBV7-9 and TRBJ2-5, with 9 bases fitting TRBD2. V lost 2 bases, J lost 5 bases, and 9 bases stayed unmatched. Germline assignment: CDR1 SEHNR and CDR2 FQNEAQ (reference sequence). CDR3 length: 16 amino acids. The chain's CDR3 is CASSLPAGTSTETQYF. CDR3 bases: TGTGCCAGCAGCTTACCAGCCGGGACTAGCACCGAGACCCAGTACTTC. Full variable domain (missing parts from reference TRBV7-9 and TRBJ2-5): DTGVSQNPRHKITKRGQNVTFRCDPISEHNRLYWYRQTLGQGPEFLTYFQNEAQLEKSRLLSDRFSAERPKGSFSTLEIQRTEQGDSAMYLCASSLPAGTSTETQYFGPGTRLLVL.

The chain joins TRBV6-5 to TRBJ1-2, with D unclear. The CDR3 totals 11 residues. Germline CDR1 MNHEY, CDR2 SVGAGI. V was pared by 5 bases and J by 7 bases, with 8 bases between. CDR3 amino acids: CASSGSLGYTF. The DNA of the CDR3 is TGTGCCAGCAGTGGAAGTCTTGGCTACACCTTC.

V usage is TRBV10-3 and J usage is TRBJ2-2, with D unresolved. V lost 3 bases and J 1 base, leaving 9 bases between the germline ends. This CDR3 has 15 residues. Per germline, CDR1 ENHRY and CDR2 SYGVKD. CDR3 sequence: CAISDPRRNTGELFF. The CDR3 coding sequence is TGTGCCATCAGTGACCCCCGGCGGAACACCGGGGAGCTGTTTTTT.

The chain combines TRBV27 with TRBJ2-1; maybe TRBD2 (6 bases). This CDR3 contains 14 residues. V shed 4 bases and J shed 4 bases, with 11 bases lying between them. Germline-derived CDR1 and CDR2 are MNHEY and SMNVEV (reference sequence). The CDR3: CASSSGTLYNEQFF. CDR3 nucleotides: TGTGCCAGCAGTTCCGGGACTCTTTACAATGAGCAGTTCTTC.

This clonotype was recorded a few times. The V gene is TRBV5-4, the J gene TRBJ2-3; D is unclear. V lost 2 bases, J lost 2 bases, and 9 bases lay in between. The length of the CDR3 is 14 residues. The germline CDR1 and CDR2 sequences are SGHNT and YYREEE (reference sequence). The CDR3 here is CASSFAKATDTQYF. The CDR3 DNA reads TGTGCCAGCAGCTTCGCTAAGGCCACAGATACGCAGTATTTT.

This clonotype turned up a few times. The chain is built from TRBV7-6 and TRBJ2-5, with 11 bases fitting TRBD2. In germline, CDR1 is SGHVS, CDR2 FNYEAQ. The CDR3 spans 16 residues. Trimming took 1 base from V and 5 from J; bases not matched to a gene: 6. The CDR3 is CASSLGPGLAEETQYF. The CDR3 coding sequence is TGTGCCAGCAGCTTAGGGCCGGGACTAGCGGAGGAGACCCAGTACTTC.

The V call is TRBV28, the J call TRBJ2-7; D gene ambiguous. V lost 5 bases and J lost 3, with 17 bases in between. CDR3 length equals 15 residues. CDR1 MDHEN and CDR2 SYDVKM come from the germline V gene. The CDR3 DNA reads as TGTGCCAGCAGTACCCGGGTAACTATAAACTACGAGCAGTACTTC. As protein: CASSTRVTINYEQYF.

This clonotype appeared a few times. The rearrangement links TRBV29-1 to TRBJ1-2; maybe TRBD1 (6 bases). V lost 6 bases to trimming and J lost 4 bases, with 18 bases between them. In germline, CDR1 is SQVTM, CDR2 ANQGSEA. There are 14 residues in the CDR3. This CDR3 reads CSVEHREPRYGYTF. The CDR3 DNA reads TGCAGCGTGGAACACAGGGAGCCACGCTATGGCTACACCTTC.

The sample holds a few counts of this clonotype. The CDR3 is CASSQAWGNEQFF. The CDR3 nucleotides are TGCGCCAGCAGCCAAGCCTGGGGGAATGAGCAGTTCTTC. The chain is built from TRBV4-1 and TRBJ2-1; D is tentatively TRBD1 or TRBD2 (5 bases each). Germline V gene sequence: CDR1 MGHRA, CDR2 YSYEKL. CDR3 length: 13 amino acids. Trimming removed 1 base at V and 7 bases at J, with 8 bases between.

This clonotype was observed a handful of times. The chain is built from TRBV21-1 and TRBJ2-5; TRBD2, the table's D call, was not compared with the DNA. TRBV21-1 is listed as a pseudogene. This CDR3 region has 13 residues. CDR3 protein: CASSKDGLETQYF. CDR3 DNA: TGTGCCAGCAGCAAAGACGGACTAGAGACCCAGTACTTC.

This clonotype was seen more than once but under ten times. The chain carries TRBV28 and TRBJ2-1; 9 nucleotides match TRBD2. Germline loops: CDR1 MDHEN, CDR2 SYDVKM. The CDR3 totals 15 residues. J was trimmed by 9 bases and V by 4 bases; bases with no gene match: 10. The CDR3 DNA reads as TGTGCCAGCAGTTCAAGCGGGGGGTGGGGTGGTGAGCAGTTCTTC. Its protein is CASSSSGGWGGEQFF.

This clonotype was seen at least ten times. V and J are TRBV5-1 and TRBJ2-7; the match to TRBD2 covers 7 bases. V gave up 3 bases and J gave up 5 bases; unmatched junction bases: 8. The CDR3 totals 14 residues. The germline V gene has CDR1 SGHRS and CDR2 YFSETQ. The CDR3 protein is CASSWGDYGNEQYF. The CDR3 DNA is TGCGCCAGCAGCTGGGGGGACTATGGGAACGAGCAGTACTTC.

This clonotype was picked up a small number of times. The CDR3 is CASSQARRAGITDTQYF. CDR3 bases: TGTGCCAGCAGCCAGGCGAGGCGGGCGGGAATCACAGATACGCAGTATTTT. The chain employs TRBV14 and TRBJ2-3; a weak D match, TRBD2 (6 bases). The CDR3 is made up of 17 amino acids. Germline values: CDR1 SGHDN, CDR2 FVKESK. Deletions cut 3 bases from V and 2 bases from J, with 18 bases between. The full variable domain, rest sourced from reference TRBV14 and TRBJ2-3, is EAGVTQFPSHSVIEKGQTVTLRCDPISGHDNLYWYRRVMGKEIKFLLHFVKESKQDESGMPNNRFLAERTGGTYSTLKVQPAELEDSGVYFCASSQARRAGITDTQYFGPGTRLTVL.

This clonotype was picked up a small number of times. The CDR3 coding sequence is TGTGCCAGCAGCCACAGCGGGGGGGCGAACACCGGGGAGCTGTTTTTT. Translated: CASSHSGGANTGELFF. The chain has TRBV14 and TRBJ2-2, with TRBD2 identical over 10 bases. Germline assignment: CDR1 SGHDN and CDR2 FVKESK. CDR3 length equals 16 residues. The J segment lost 0 bases and the V segment lost 3 bases, leaving 1 base of the junction unmatched.

This chain joins TRBV5-1 and TRBJ2-5; maybe TRBD1 (7 bases). Germline lookup yields CDR1 SGHRS and CDR2 YFSETQ. V lost 7 bases to trimming and J lost 3 bases, with 16 bases between them. The CDR3 has 14 amino acids. Here the CDR3 reads CASAASRGEETQYF. The CDR3 nucleotides are TGCGCCAGCGCGGCGTCCAGGGGGGAAGAGACCCAGTACTTC.

V gene TRBV4-1 combines with J gene TRBJ2-2; 9 bases line up with TRBD2. CDR1 and CDR2 from the germline V gene are MGHRA and YSYEKL. Trimming took 5 bases from V and 0 from J; bases not matched to a gene: 7. This CDR3 is 17 amino acids long. CDR3 amino acids: CASSSRLAEANTGELFF. In nucleotides, the CDR3 is TGCGCCAGCAGCTCCCGACTAGCGGAGGCGAACACCGGGGAGCTGTTTTTT.

This clonotype was counted many times. The chain carries TRBV4-1 and TRBJ2-3; D not resolved. Germline lookup yields CDR1 MGHRA and CDR2 YSYEKL. The CDR3 has 15 amino acids. V dropped 1 base and J dropped 2 bases, with 10 bases sitting between them. The DNA of the CDR3 is TGCGCCAGCAGCCAAGTTATAACAGCCACAGATACGCAGTATTTT. Its protein is CASSQVITATDTQYF.

This clonotype was recorded a few times. The chain is built from TRBV3-1 and TRBJ2-1; no reliable D call. Trimming stripped 4 bases from V and 8 bases from J, with 15 bases between. The CDR3 has 14 residues. Germline CDR1 LGHDT, CDR2 YNNKEL (reference sequence). The CDR3 sequence is CASSRSGERHEQFF. CDR3 sequence (DNA): TGTGCCAGCAGCCGATCAGGCGAGCGACATGAGCAGTTCTTC.

In this sample, this clonotype turned up a few times. The chain is built from TRBV20-1 and TRBJ2-1; TRBD2 agrees at 9 bases. CDR3 size: 14 residues. The V and J ends lost 6 bases and 10 bases, in that order; junction bases with no gene match: 13. Germline V gives CDR1 DFQATT, CDR2 SNEGSKA (reference sequence). In DNA, the CDR3 is TGCAGTGCCCCGCCCGGCGGGAGGGCGGGGGAGCAGTTCTTC. Protein product: CSAPPGGRAGEQFF.